Below, 20 T cell receptor beta chains from the same sample are listed, as sequenced in a study of blood T cells in healthy people across ages. For the second PCR, which ran for about 7 to 11 cycles, a sample-barcoded 5' primer and a J-beta primer mix were used. Each CDR3 protein gets one entry after TCRdb re-called the 5' RACE reads with MiXCR. The top ten clones hold 10% to 15% of a sample with 650,000 to 1,000,000 distinct CDR3 sequences, 35% to 40% of them seen once. Input material: blood. These receptors all come from a man aged 18 to 29 in good health.

The chain couples TRBV6-5 to TRBJ1-4; no reliable D call. Germline CDR1 is MNHEY and CDR2 is SVGAGI. This CDR3 is 14 amino acids long. V was trimmed by 2 bases and J by 2 bases, leaving 6 bases between them. DNA of the CDR3: TGTGCCAGCAGTTACGGCAGGACTAATGAAAAACTGTTTTTT. It is translated as CASSYGRTNEKLFF.

There are a few counts of this clonotype. The rearrangement joins TRBV4-1 to TRBJ1-5; D gene ambiguous. This CDR3 spans 15 amino acids. The V gene lost 1 base and the J gene lost 5 bases, with 12 bases spanning the gap. CDR1 and CDR2 (germline): MGHRA, YSYEKL. This chain's CDR3 is CASSQVLRADQPQHF. CDR3 bases: TGCGCCAGCAGCCAAGTTTTGCGGGCGGATCAGCCCCAGCATTTT.

This clonotype was detected only a few times. The chain carries TRBV5-1 and TRBJ2-1, with 8 bases lining up with TRBD1. The V gene end was trimmed by 2 bases and the J gene end by 0 bases; junction bases not matched to a gene: 4. This CDR3 is built from 16 residues. Germline-derived CDR1 and CDR2 are SGHRS and YFSETQ. The DNA for the CDR3 is TGCGCCAGCAGCTTCGGACAGGGACACTCCTACAATGAGCAGTTCTTC. This codes for CASSFGQGHSYNEQFF.

This chain uses TRBV5-1 with TRBJ2-1, with D possibly being TRBD1 (7 bases). The CDR3 extends over 16 amino acids. The V end lost 4 bases, the J end lost 0 bases, and 14 bases lay between the germline ends. Germline loops: CDR1 SGHRS, CDR2 YFSETQ. The CDR3, as DNA: TGCGCCAGCAGCGAGGGACAGACTAGCTCCTACAATGAGCAGTTCTTC. Amino acid sequence: CASSEGQTSSYNEQFF.

The chain combines TRBV28 with TRBJ1-5; D is perhaps TRBD1 (6 bases). The CDR3 runs 13 residues. Germline CDR1 and CDR2: MDHEN and SYDVKM. Trimming left V 7 bases short and J 7 bases short, with 14 bases between. CDR3 protein: CASTTGILQPQHF. In DNA, the CDR3 is TGTGCCAGCACCACAGGGATCCTACAGCCCCAGCATTTT.

As to this clonotype: One end of the junction is discordant with germline, which a read error may explain. The V call is TRBV2, the J call TRBJ2-5; D gene ambiguous. Germline V gene sequence: CDR1 SNHLY, CDR2 FYNNEI. The CDR3 has 13 residues. DNA of the CDR3: TGTACCAGCAGTGTTTGGCGATACAATGAGCAGTACTTC. This encodes CTSSVWRYNEQYF.

As for this clonotype: This may be a read error: a much more frequent sequence differs by one nucleotide. V usage is TRBV12-3 or TRBV12-4 and J usage is TRBJ2-1, with 9 bases identical to TRBD1. With V trimmed by 6 bases and J by 4 bases, 7 bases remained unmatched. The CDR3 is 15 residues long. Written as DNA, the CDR3 is TGTGCCAGCAGCCGGGCCGGGACAGGGTACAATGAGCAGTTCTTC. It yields the protein CASSRAGTGYNEQFF.

The J gene is TRBJ1-3, the V gene TRBV5-1; tentative D call: TRBD1 (5 bases). The CDR3 covers 15 residues. Trimming shortened V by 0 bases and J by 2 bases, and 9 bases separated the two germline ends. Looked up from germline, CDR1 is SGHRS and CDR2 is YFSETQ. DNA of the CDR3: TGCGCCAGCAGCTTGGCCGGGACCCCTGGAAACACCATATATTTT. It specifies CASSLAGTPGNTIYF.

This clonotype was observed at least ten times. The V and J genes are TRBV10-3 and TRBJ2-7; D uncertain. Trimming cost V 6 bases and J 0 bases, with 15 bases left between them. The CDR3 sequence is 15 residues long. From germline, CDR1 is ENHRY and CDR2 SYGVKD. This CDR3 is CAISPPTPGSYEQYF. CDR3 DNA sequence: TGTGCCATCAGCCCACCGACCCCTGGCTCCTACGAGCAGTACTTC.

In its sample, this clonotype was seen a few times. The rearrangement links TRBV5-1 to TRBJ2-5; TRBD2 agrees at 7 bases. This CDR3 is built from 15 residues. The germline CDR1 and CDR2 sequences are SGHRS and YFSETQ. J was trimmed by 3 bases and V by 4 bases; bases with no gene match: 9. The CDR3, as DNA: TGCGCCAGCAGCCCCGCCGTGGGAGGGGAAGAGACCCAGTACTTC. Amino acids: CASSPAVGGEETQYF.

CDR3 nucleotide sequence: TGCGCCAGCAGCCCGAACGTCCCCAAGGGGATGAACACTGAAGCTTTCTTT. Translating gives CASSPNVPKGMNTEAFF. The chain combines TRBV4-3 with TRBJ1-1; TRBD1 is a possible D gene (5 bases). Germline lookup yields CDR1 LGHNA and CDR2 YSLEER. V lost 4 bases, J lost 0 bases, and 18 bases lay in between. The CDR3 sequence is 17 residues long.

The J gene is TRBJ1-2, the V gene TRBV5-1, with a possible D match to TRBD1 (5 bases). Trimming cost V 3 bases and J 5 bases, with 17 bases left between them. Per germline, CDR1 SGHRS and CDR2 YFSETQ. The CDR3 has 15 residues. Here the CDR3 reads CASSWVGRVEYGYTF. The CDR3 DNA sequence: TGCGCCAGCAGCTGGGTGGGCAGGGTGGAATATGGCTACACCTTC.

This clonotype turned up a few times. The chain employs TRBV7-2 and TRBJ2-7; 10 nucleotides line up with TRBD2. CDR3 length equals 16 residues. Germline CDR1 and CDR2: SGHTA and FQGNSA. The V and J ends lost 3 bases and 3 bases, in that order; junction bases with no gene match: 8. The DNA for the CDR3 is TGTGCCAGCAGCTTGGCCCTAAGCGGGGGGGACTACGAGCAGTACTTC. It yields the protein CASSLALSGGDYEQYF.

This clonotype was seen many times. The rearrangement uses TRBV4-2 and TRBJ2-1, with 7 bases matching TRBD1. Looked up from germline, CDR1 is LGHNA and CDR2 is YNFKEQ. The CDR3 spans 12 residues. With V trimmed by 3 bases and J by 10 bases, 3 bases remained unmatched. This CDR3 reads CASSHNRGEQFF. The CDR3 nucleotides read TGTGCCAGCAGCCATAACAGGGGCGAGCAGTTCTTC.

This clonotype was seen more than once but under ten times. The CDR3 here is CASSTDPLGQGAGAKNIQYF. For the CDR3, the DNA is TGCGCCAGCAGCACGGACCCTCTGGGACAGGGTGCCGGAGCCAAAAACATTCAGTACTTC. The V call is TRBV5-1, the J call TRBJ2-4, with TRBD1 identical over 9 bases. In germline, CDR1 is SGHRS, CDR2 YFSETQ. V lost 4 bases to trimming and J lost 0 bases; unmatched junction nucleotides: 17. The CDR3 extends over 20 amino acids.

As to this clonotype: A much larger clone lies a single base off, so this may be a read error. The chain carries TRBV5-1 and TRBJ2-1, with no clear D. CDR3 length: 15 amino acids. Germline-derived CDR1 and CDR2 are SGHRS and YFSETQ. The CDR3 reads CASNLRMSSYNEQFF. CDR3 DNA sequence: TGCGCCAGCAACTTGAGGATGAGCTCCTACAATGAGCAGTTCTTC.

Concerning this clonotype: A clone one base away is much larger, so this may be a read error. V gene TRBV7-8 combines with J gene TRBJ2-5; 8 bases match TRBD1. Per germline, CDR1 SGHVS and CDR2 FQNEAQ. The CDR3 sequence is 12 residues long. As DNA, the CDR3 is TGTGCCAGCAGCACAGGGGGAGAGGCCCAGTACTTC. Translated, it gives CASSTGGEAQYF.

This clonotype was detected only a few times. This rearrangement joins TRBV12-3 or TRBV12-4 to TRBJ1-5; D ambiguous. V lost 6 bases and J lost 0, with 9 bases in between. This CDR3 has 14 amino acids. CDR3 sequence (DNA): TGTGCCAGCAGACCGGCGTATAGCAATCAGCCCCAGCATTTT. The encoded protein is CASRPAYSNQPQHF.

This clonotype has at least ten counts. This rearrangement joins TRBV12-3 or TRBV12-4 to TRBJ1-2; no firm D call. The CDR3 length is 11 residues. V lost 3 bases, J lost 6 bases, and 5 bases lay in between. The CDR3 DNA is TGTGCCAGCAGTTTTTATGATGGCTACACCTTC. Translated, it gives CASSFYDGYTF.

The chain employs TRBV6-5 and TRBJ2-3; 10 nucleotides line up with TRBD2. Trimming at V came to 11 bases and at J to 1 base, leaving 6 bases not matched to a gene. Germline V gives CDR1 MNHEY, CDR2 SVGAGI. The CDR3 has 14 residues. CDR3: CAARTSGGTDTQYF. DNA for the CDR3: TGTGCCGCCAGGACTAGCGGTGGCACAGATACGCAGTATTTT.